By share, the clone carrying this TCR beta chain ranks as medium-sized. Antigen: not known. V lost 5 bases, J lost 3 bases, and 6 bases stayed unmatched. The CDR3 has 15 amino acids. The germline gives CDR1 LNHDA, CDR2 SQIVND (reference sequence). These data belong to a study of T cell repertoires in ileal Crohn's disease. For the study at large: Median disease duration was about 8.5 years; 35% to 45% smoked at surgery.

Study-wide points: Endoscopic recurrence occurred in every patient whose clonality exceeded 26.8%. Clonal expansions were more frequent in active smokers than non-smokers at surgery.

Around 0.55 micrograms of biopsy DNA per sample underwent TCRB immunosequencing. Only in-frame clones appear in the TCRdb table, and some are missing; sequencing was by immunoSEQ multiplex PCR. Of about 14,000 clones in the sample, around three quarters were seen once. Sequencing was done on a sample of ileal tissue. The sequence came from an adult with Crohn's disease. The chain uses TRBV19 and TRBJ2-3, with TRBD1 matching 9 bases. CDR3 nucleotides: TGTGCCAGTAGTTTCGGACAGGGGATGACAGATACGCAGTATTTT. Translation gives CASSFGQGMTDTQYF. Looking up the rest from reference TRBV19 and TRBJ2-3 gives the full variable domain: DGGITQSPKYLFRKEGQNVTLSCEQNLNHDAMYWYRQDPGQGLRLIYYSQIVNDFQKGDIAEGYSVSREKKESFPLTVTSAQKNPTAFYLCASSFGQGMTDTQYFGPGTRLTVL.